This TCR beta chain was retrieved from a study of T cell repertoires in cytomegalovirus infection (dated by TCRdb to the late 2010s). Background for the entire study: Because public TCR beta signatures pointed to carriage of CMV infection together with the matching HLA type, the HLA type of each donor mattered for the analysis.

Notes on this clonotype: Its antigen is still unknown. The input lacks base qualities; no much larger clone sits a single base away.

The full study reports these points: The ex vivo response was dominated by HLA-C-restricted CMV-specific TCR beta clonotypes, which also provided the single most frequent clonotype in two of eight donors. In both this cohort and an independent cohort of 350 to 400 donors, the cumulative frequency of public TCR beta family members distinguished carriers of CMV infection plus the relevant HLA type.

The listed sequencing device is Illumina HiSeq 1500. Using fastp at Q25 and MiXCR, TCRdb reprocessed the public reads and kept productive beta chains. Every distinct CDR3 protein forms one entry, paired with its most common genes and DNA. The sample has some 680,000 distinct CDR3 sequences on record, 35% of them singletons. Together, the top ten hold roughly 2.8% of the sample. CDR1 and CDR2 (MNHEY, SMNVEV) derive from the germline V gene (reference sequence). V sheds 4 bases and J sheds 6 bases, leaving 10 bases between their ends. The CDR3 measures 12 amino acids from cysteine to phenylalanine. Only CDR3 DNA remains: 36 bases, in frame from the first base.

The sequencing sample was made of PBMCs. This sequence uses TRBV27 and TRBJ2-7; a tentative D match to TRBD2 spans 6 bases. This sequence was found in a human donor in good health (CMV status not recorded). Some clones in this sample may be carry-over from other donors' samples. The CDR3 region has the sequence CASSSLAGEQYF. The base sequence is TGTGCCAGCAGTTCACTAGCTGGCGAGCAGTACTTC.